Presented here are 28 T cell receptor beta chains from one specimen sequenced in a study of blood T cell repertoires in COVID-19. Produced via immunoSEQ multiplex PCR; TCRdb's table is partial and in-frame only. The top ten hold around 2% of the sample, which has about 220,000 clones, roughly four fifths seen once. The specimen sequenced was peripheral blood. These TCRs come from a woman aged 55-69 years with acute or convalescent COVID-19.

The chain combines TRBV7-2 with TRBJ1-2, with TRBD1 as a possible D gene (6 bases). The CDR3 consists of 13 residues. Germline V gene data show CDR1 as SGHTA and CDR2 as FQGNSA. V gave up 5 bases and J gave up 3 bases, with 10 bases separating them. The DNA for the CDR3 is TGTGCCAGCAGCCCGACAGGATACTATGGCTACACCTTC. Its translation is CASSPTGYYGYTF.

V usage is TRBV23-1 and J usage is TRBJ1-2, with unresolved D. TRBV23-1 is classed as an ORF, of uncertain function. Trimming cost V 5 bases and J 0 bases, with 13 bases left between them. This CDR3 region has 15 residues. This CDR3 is CASSNPGNSNYGYTF. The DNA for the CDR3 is TGCGCCAGCAGTAACCCGGGGAATTCTAACTATGGCTACACCTTC.

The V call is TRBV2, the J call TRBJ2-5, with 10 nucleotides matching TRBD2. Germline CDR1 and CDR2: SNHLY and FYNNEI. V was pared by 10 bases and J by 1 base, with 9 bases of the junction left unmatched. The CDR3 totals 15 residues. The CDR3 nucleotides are TGTGCCACCCACCTAAGACTAGCGGGCCAAGAGACCCAGTACTTC. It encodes CATHLRLAGQETQYF.

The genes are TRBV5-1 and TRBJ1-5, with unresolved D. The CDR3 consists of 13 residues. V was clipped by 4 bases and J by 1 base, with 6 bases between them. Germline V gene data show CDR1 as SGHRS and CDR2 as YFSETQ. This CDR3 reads CASSPGSNQPQHF. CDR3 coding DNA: TGCGCCAGCAGCCCGGGGAGCAATCAGCCCCAGCATTTT.

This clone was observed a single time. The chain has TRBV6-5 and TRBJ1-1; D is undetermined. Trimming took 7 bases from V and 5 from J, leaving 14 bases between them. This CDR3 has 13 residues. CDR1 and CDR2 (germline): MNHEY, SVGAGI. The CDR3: CASTRLPETEAFF. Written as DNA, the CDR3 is TGTGCCAGCACCCGCCTCCCGGAGACTGAAGCTTTCTTT.

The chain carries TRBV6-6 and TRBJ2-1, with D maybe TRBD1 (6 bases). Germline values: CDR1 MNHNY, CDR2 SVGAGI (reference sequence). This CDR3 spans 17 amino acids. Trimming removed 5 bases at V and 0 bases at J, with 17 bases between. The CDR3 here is CASSRSTGKSSYNEQFF. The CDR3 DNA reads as TGTGCCAGCAGTCGGTCGACAGGAAAAAGCTCCTACAATGAGCAGTTCTTC.

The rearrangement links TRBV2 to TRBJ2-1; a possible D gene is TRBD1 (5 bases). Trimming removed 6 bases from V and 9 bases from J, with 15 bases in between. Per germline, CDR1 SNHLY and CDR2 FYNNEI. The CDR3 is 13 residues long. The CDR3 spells CASSKGSMSEQFF. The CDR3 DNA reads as TGTGCCAGCAGCAAGGGGTCAATGAGTGAGCAGTTCTTC.

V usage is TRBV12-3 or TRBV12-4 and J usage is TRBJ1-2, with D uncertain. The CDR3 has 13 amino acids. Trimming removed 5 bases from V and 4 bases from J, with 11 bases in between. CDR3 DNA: TGTGCCAGCAGTCCACCCCTAGGCTATGGCTACACCTTC. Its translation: CASSPPLGYGYTF.

DNA for the CDR3: TGTGCCAGCAGGTACGCGGGGGCGCGGAACACTGAAGCTTTCTTT. It codes for CASRYAGARNTEAFF. This sequence joins TRBV7-2 and TRBJ1-1, with a possible D match to TRBD1 (6 bases). The V and J ends lost 6 bases and 1 base respectively, with 15 bases between them. CDR3 length equals 15 residues. CDR1 is SGHTA, CDR2 FQGNSA, per germline.

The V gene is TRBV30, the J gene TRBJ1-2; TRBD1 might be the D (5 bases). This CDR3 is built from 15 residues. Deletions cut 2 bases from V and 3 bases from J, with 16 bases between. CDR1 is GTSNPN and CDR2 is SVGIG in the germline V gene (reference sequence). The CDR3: CAWSFRTLYDYGYTF. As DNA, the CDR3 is TGTGCCTGGAGTTTCCGGACACTATACGACTATGGCTACACCTTC. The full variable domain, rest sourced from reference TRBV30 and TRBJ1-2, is SQTIHQWPATLVQPVGSPLSLECTVEGTSNPNLYWYRQAAGRGLQLLFYSVGIGQISSEVPQNLSASRPQDRQFILSSKKLLLSDSGFYLCAWSFRTLYDYGYTFGSGTRLTVV.

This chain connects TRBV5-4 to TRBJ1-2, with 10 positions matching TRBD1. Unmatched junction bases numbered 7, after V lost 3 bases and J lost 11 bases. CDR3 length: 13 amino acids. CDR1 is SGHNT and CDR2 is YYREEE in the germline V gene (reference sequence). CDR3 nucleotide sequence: TGTGCCAGCAGCTCCACGGGGACAGGGGAGTACACCTTC. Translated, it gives CASSSTGTGEYTF. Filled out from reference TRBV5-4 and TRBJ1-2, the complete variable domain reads ETGVTQSPTHLIKTRGQQVTLRCSSQSGHNTVSWYQQALGQGPQFIFQYYREEENGRGNFPPRFSGLQFPNYSSELNVNALELDDSALYLCASSSTGTGEYTFGSGTRLTVV.

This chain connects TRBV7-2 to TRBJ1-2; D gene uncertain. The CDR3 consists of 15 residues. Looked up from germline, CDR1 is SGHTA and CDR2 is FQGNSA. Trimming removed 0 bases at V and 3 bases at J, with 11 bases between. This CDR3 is CASSLALVRHYGYTF. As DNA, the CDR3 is TGTGCCAGCAGCTTAGCGCTAGTACGGCACTATGGCTACACCTTC.

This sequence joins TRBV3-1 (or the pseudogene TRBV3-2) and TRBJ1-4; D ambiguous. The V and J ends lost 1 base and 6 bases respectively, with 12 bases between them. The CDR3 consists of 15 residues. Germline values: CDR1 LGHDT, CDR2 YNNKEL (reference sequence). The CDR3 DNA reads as TGTGCCAGCAGCCAAGCAACAGCTTTGTATGAAAAACTGTTTTTT. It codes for CASSQATALYEKLFF.

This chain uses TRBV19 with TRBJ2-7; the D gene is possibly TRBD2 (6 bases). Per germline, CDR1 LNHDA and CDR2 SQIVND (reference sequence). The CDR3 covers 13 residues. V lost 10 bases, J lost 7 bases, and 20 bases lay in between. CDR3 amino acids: CATGGAALKEQYF. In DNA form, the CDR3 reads TGTGCCACCGGGGGAGCGGCCCTTAAAGAGCAGTACTTC.

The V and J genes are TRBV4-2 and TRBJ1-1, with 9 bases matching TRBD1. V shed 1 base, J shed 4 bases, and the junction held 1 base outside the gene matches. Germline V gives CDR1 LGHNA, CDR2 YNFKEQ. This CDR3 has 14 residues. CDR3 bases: TGTGCCAGCAGCCAAGGACAGGGGGTCACTGAAGCTTTCTTT. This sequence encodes CASSQGQGVTEAFF.

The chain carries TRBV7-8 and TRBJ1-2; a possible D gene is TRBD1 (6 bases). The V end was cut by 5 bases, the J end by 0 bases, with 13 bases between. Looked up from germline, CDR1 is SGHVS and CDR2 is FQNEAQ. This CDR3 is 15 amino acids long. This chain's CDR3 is CASSPSAGANYGYTF. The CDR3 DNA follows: TGTGCCAGCAGCCCCTCGGCAGGGGCTAACTATGGCTACACCTTC.

The chain's CDR3 is CASTDRDRGGYGYTF. In DNA, the CDR3 is TGTGCCAGTACCGACCGGGACAGGGGTGGCTATGGCTACACCTTC. The rearrangement links TRBV19 to TRBJ1-2; TRBD1 aligns across 10 bases. The V and J ends lost 7 bases and 4 bases, in that order; junction bases with no gene match: 9. The V gene's germline CDR1 is LNHDA and CDR2 SQIVND (reference sequence). This CDR3 contains 15 residues. The variable domain in full, with the rest retrieved from reference TRBV19 and TRBJ1-2, is DGGITQSPKYLFRKEGQNVTLSCEQNLNHDAMYWYRQDPGQGLRLIYYSQIVNDFQKGDIAEGYSVSREKKESFPLTVTSAQKNPTAFYLCASTDRDRGGYGYTFGSGTRLTVV.

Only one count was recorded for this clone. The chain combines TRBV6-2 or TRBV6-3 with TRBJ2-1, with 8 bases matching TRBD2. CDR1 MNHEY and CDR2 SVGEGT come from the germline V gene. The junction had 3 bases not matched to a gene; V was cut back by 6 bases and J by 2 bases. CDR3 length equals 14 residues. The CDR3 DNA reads TGTGCCAGCAGCTGGCGGGGGGCCTACAATGAGCAGTTCTTC. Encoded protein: CASSWRGAYNEQFF.

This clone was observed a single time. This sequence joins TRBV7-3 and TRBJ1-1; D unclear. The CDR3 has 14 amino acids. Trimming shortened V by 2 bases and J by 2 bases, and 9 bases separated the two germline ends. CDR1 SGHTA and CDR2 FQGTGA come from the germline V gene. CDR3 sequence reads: CASSLFGGNTEAFF. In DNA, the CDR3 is TGTGCCAGCAGCTTATTTGGAGGAAACACTGAAGCTTTCTTT. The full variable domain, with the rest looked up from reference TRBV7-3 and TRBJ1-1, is GAGVSQTPSNKVTEKGKYVELRCDPISGHTALYWYRQSLGQGPEFLIYFQGTGAADDSGLPNDRFFAVRPEGSVSTLKIQRTERGDSAVYLCASSLFGGNTEAFFGQGTRLTVV.

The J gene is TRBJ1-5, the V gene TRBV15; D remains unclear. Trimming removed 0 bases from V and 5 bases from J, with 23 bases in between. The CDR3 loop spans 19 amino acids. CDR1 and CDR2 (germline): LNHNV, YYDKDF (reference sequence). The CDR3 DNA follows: TGTGCCACCAGCAGAGATTTATCCGGACTCACGAAAGCTCATCAGCCCCAGCATTTT. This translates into CATSRDLSGLTKAHQPQHF.

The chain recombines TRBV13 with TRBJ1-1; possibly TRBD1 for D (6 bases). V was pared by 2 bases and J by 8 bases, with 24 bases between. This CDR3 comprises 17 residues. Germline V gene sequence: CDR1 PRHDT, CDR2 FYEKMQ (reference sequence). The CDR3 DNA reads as TGTGCCAGCAGCTTAAGGGGGACGGCGGAGGACGAAGGGGAAGCTTTCTTT. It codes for CASSLRGTAEDEGEAFF.

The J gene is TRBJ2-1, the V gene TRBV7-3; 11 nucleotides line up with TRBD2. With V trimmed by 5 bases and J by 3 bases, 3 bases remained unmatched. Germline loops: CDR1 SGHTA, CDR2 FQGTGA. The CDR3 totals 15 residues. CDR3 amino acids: CASSQTSGDYNEQFF. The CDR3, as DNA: TGTGCCAGCAGCCAGACTAGCGGGGACTACAATGAGCAGTTCTTC.

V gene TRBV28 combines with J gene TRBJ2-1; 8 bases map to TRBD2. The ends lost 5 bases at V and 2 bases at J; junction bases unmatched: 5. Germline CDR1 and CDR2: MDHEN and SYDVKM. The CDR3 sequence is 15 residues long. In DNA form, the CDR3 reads TGTGCCAGCAGTCCGCCGGGGGGGCCCTACAATGAGCAGTTCTTC. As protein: CASSPPGGPYNEQFF.

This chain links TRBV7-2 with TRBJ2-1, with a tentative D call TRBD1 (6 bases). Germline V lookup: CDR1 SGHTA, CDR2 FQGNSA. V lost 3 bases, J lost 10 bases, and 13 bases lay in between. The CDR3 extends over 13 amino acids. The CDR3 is CASSLQGQGEQFF. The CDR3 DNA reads TGTGCCAGCAGCTTGCAGGGACAAGGCGAGCAGTTCTTC.

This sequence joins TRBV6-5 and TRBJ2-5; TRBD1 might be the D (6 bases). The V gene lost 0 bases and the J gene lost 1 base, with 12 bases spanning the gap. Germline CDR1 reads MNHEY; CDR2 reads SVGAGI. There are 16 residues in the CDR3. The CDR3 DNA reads TGTGCCAGCAGTTACTCGAGGACAGCCCGCCAAGAGACCCAGTACTTC. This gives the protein CASSYSRTARQETQYF.

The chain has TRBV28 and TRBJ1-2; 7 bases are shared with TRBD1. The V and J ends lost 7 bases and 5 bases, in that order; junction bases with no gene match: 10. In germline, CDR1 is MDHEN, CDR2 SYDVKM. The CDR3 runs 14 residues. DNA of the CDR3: TGTGCCAGCACTACGACAGGGCAAGCTTATGGCTACACCTTC. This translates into CASTTTGQAYGYTF.

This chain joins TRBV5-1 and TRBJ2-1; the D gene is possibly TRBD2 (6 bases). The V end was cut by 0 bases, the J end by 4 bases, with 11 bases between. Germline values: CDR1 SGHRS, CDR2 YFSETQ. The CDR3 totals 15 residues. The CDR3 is CASSLVGGEYNEQFF. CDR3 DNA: TGCGCCAGCAGCTTGGTTGGAGGGGAATACAATGAGCAGTTCTTC.

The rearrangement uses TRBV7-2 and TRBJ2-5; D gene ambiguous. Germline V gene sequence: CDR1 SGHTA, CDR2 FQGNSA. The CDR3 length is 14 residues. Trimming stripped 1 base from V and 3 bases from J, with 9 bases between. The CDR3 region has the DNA TGTGCCAGCAGCTTAGTTAACATTAAAGAGACCCAGTACTTC. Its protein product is CASSLVNIKETQYF.